The rows below give T cell receptor beta chains drawn from one sample of a study of cytomegalovirus exposure and HLA in healthy donors. The protocol was immunoSEQ multiplex PCR, while the TCRdb copy is restricted to in-frame clones and leaves out a portion. The sample lists some 250,000 clones, about 90% occurring once. The sample consisted of PBMCs. The receptors derive from a woman aged 25 to 45 in good health and CMV-seronegative. The CDR3 runs from the conserved cysteine through the conserved F or W. A D gene is named only where the DNA matches it firmly. Some rows have no size entry. The others give once, few or many, or a class for an expanded clone.

TRBJ1-2 TRBV28 . . TGTGCCAGCAGCCGTGGGGGGTTTAAGGACTATGGCTACACCTTC CASSRGGFKDYGYTF
TRBJ2-3 TRBV7-2 TRBD1 . TGTGCCAGCAGCCTACTCCCGTCGGACAGGGGGGTTACTTCCGCGTATTTT CASSLLPSDRGVTSAYF
TRBJ2-2 TRBV7-2 . . TGTGCCAGCAGGCCGGGAGTGAACACCGGGGAGCTGTTTTTT CASRPGVNTGELFF
TRBJ2-7 TRBV5-6 . . TGTGCCAGCAGCTTATTGGCAGAACCCTTTTACGAGCAGTACTTC CASSLLAEPFYEQYF
TRBJ2-7 TRBV5-4 TRBD1 . TGTGCCAGCAGCTTTAGGACAGGGGGCTTCGACGAGCAGTACTTC CASSFRTGGFDEQYF
TRBJ1-2 TRBV28 . . TGTGCCAGCAGTCCCCCGGGCAGGACCTATGGCTACACCTTC CASSPPGRTYGYTF
TRBJ1-1 TRBV25-1 . . TGTGCCAGCAGTGCACTGGGGGCGAACACTGAAGCTTTCTTT CASSALGANTEAFF
TRBJ1-2 TRBV11-2 . . TGTGCCAGCAGCTTAACCAGTTCCGATCTTGGCTACACCTTC CASSLTSSDLGYTF
TRBJ2-1 TRBV6-6 . . TGTGCCAGCAGCCCTTACAATGAGCAGTTCTTC CASSPYNEQFF
TRBJ2-1 TRBV27 . . TGTGCCAGCAGTTTTTCGGGAGTCAATGAGCAGTTCTTC CASSFSGVNEQFF
TRBJ2-7 TRBV18 . . TGTGCCAGCTCACCAAAGACAGGATCCTACGAGCAGTACTTC CASSPKTGSYEQYF
TRBJ1-1 TRBV28 . once TGTGCCAGCAGTTTACCGGGGGTGGACACTGAAGCTTTCTTT CASSLPGVDTEAFF
TRBJ2-1 TRBV7-2 TRBD2 . TGTGCCAGCAGCTCCAAGCGGGAGGAACCCTACAATGAGCAGTTCTTC CASSSKREEPYNEQFF
TRBJ2-7 TRBV11-3 . . TGTGCCAGCAGCTTAGAGGGGGGGCAGTACTTC CASSLEGGQYF
TRBJ2-7 TRBV9 . . TGTGCCAGCAGCGTAGCCGCCGGGACAAACTACGAGCAGTACTTC CASSVAAGTNYEQYF
TRBJ2-7 TRBV15 . . TGTGCCACCAGCAGAGATCAGACTGCCTCCGCCTACGAGCAGTACTTC CATSRDQTASAYEQYF
TRBJ1-1 TRBV29-1 TRBD1 . TGCAGCGTTTCCGGGACAGCCTTTTCGAACACTGAAGCTTTCTTT CSVSGTAFSNTEAFF
TRBJ1-5 TRBV11-2 . once TGTGCCAGCAGCTTAGATCTCGATCAGCCCCAGCATTTT CASSLDLDQPQHF
TRBJ2-1 TRBV28 TRBD2 . TGTGCCAGCAGTCCCCTATCCCTAAAGCGGGAGGCTAACAATGAGCAGTTCTTC CASSPLSLKREANNEQFF
TRBJ2-2 TRBV2 TRBD2 few TGTGCCAGCAGTCGGGGCGGGAGTAGTTCCGGGGAGCTGTTTTTT CASSRGGSSSGELFF
TRBJ1-5 TRBV4-1 TRBD1 . TGCGCCAGCAGCCAAACTCCGGGACAGGGACCCAGCAATCAGCCCCAGCATTTT CASSQTPGQGPSNQPQHF
TRBJ2-3 TRBV14 . . TGTGCCAGCAGCCACGAAGATACGCAGTATTTT CASSHEDTQYF
TRBJ1-5 TRBV13 TRBD1 . TGTGCCAGCAGTCTCGGACAGGGGAACCAGCCCCAGCATTTT CASSLGQGNQPQHF
TRBJ2-2 TRBV4-1 . . TGCGCCAGCAGCCTTACTAGCGGGGAGCTGTTTTTT CASSLTSGELFF
TRBJ2-1 TRBV6-1 . . TGTGCCAGCAGTGGAGGACAGCATGTTGAGCAGTTCTTC CASSGGQHVEQFF
TRBJ2-1 TRBV5-1 TRBD2 . TGCGCCAGCAGCTTACTAGCGGGAGTTTCGGGTGAGCAGTTCTTC CASSLLAGVSGEQFF
TRBJ2-1 TRBV7-9 . . TGTGCCAGCAGCTTAACCCCAAGCTACAATGAGCAGTTCTTC CASSLTPSYNEQFF
TRBJ1-2 TRBV11-2 . . TGTGCCAGCAGCCCCTACGGACAGAAGCCAAGGGGCTACACCTTC CASSPYGQKPRGYTF
TRBJ1-1 TRBV9 TRBD1 . TGTGCCAGCAGCGCCAGGACAGGGTCCGCCACTGAAGCTTTCTTT CASSARTGSATEAFF
TRBJ2-1 TRBV27 . . TGTGCCAGCAGTCCCTCGTCTCCCACAGGGCAGTTCTTC CASSPSSPTGQFF
TRBJ2-7 TRBV27 . . TGTGCCAGCAGTTTATATGCTTCCTACGAGCAGTACTTC CASSLYASYEQYF
TRBJ1-2 TRBV4-1 . . TGCGCCAGCAGCCAAGATACGAGCTATGAGGGTATAAAAGGCTACACCTTC CASSQDTSYEGIKGYTF
TRBJ2-1 TRBV9 . . TGTGCCAGCAGCTCGGACAGCTCTTCATACAATGAGCAGTTCTTC CASSSDSSSYNEQFF
TRBJ2-1 TRBV27 . . TGTGCCAGCAGTTCGGGACAAAAAGGTCGGTACAATGAGCAGTTCTTC CASSSGQKGRYNEQFF
TRBJ2-7 TRBV27 TRBD2 once TGTGCCAGCAGTTCGGTCAGCGGGAGATACTCCTCCTACGAGCAGTACTTC CASSSVSGRYSSYEQYF
TRBJ2-7 TRBV11-2 . . TGTGCCAGCAGCTTAGATTGGGCAGGGATCTACGAGCAGTACTTC CASSLDWAGIYEQYF
TRBJ1-2 TRBV25-1 . . TGTGCCAGCAGTGGCCGAAACAGGGTTTCTCCCTATGGCTACACCTTC CASSGRNRVSPYGYTF
TRBJ2-7 TRBV20-1 . . TGCAGTGCTCTCTCCTACGAGCAGTACTTC CSALSYEQYF
TRBJ2-7 TRBV18 . . TGTGCCAGCTCACCAGGGCGCTACGAGCAGTACTTC CASSPGRYEQYF
TRBJ2-3 TRBV28 . . TGTGCCAGCAGTTTAACGACAGATACGCAGTATTTT CASSLTTDTQYF
TRBJ1-1 TRBV19 . . TGTGCCAGTAGTAAGGGGCTTGACACTGAAGCTTTCTTT CASSKGLDTEAFF
TRBJ2-7 TRBV19 TRBD2 . TGTGCCAGTAGTATAAGTCTAGCGGGAGTTTTTGAGCAGTACTTC CASSISLAGVFEQYF
TRBJ2-3 TRBV7-2 . . TGTGCCAGCAGCCACAGGGTCCGGGCAGATACGCAGTATTTT CASSHRVRADTQYF
TRBJ2-3 TRBV29-1 TRBD2 . TGCAGCATGGCGACCGGGACTAGCGGGCCAGATACGCAGTATTTT CSMATGTSGPDTQYF
TRBJ2-6 TRBV23-1 TRBD1 . TGCGCCAGCAGTCAAAGGGGGCAGGGGATCAATTTTTTCTCTGGGGCCAACGTCCTGACTTTC CASSQRGQGINFFSGANVLTF
TRBJ2-1 TRBV27 TRBD2 . TGTGCCAGCAGGTACGGGACTAGCGGTTACAATGAGCAGTTCTTC CASRYGTSGYNEQFF
TRBJ2-1 TRBV10-3 . . TGTGCCATCAGTGGACAGAACAATGAGCAGTTCTTC CAISGQNNEQFF
TRBJ2-2 TRBV29-1 . few TGCAGCGTTGGATATGGAGCCGGGGAGCTGTTTTTT CSVGYGAGELFF
TRBJ2-7 TRBV5-1 . . TGCGCCAGCAGCTTGGCCGGCACAGAGCAGTACTTC CASSLAGTEQYF
TRBJ2-4 TRBV6-6 TRBD2 . TGTGCCAGCAGTCTAACGGGACTAGCGGGAGTAAACATTCAGTACTTC CASSLTGLAGVNIQYF